Each of the 32 T cell receptor beta chains below was sequenced from the same sample in a study of T cell responses to AZD1222 COVID-19 vaccine. Data came from immunoSEQ multiplex PCR; TCRdb stores just in-frame clones and leaves some out. The table includes over 150,000 clones, over 85% detected once. Sample: peripheral blood, taken 28 days after the second dose of the MenACWY control vaccine. The receptors stem from an adult who received the MenACWY meningococcal vaccine as a control.

The chain is built from TRBV7-2 and TRBJ2-2, with D maybe TRBD2 (5 bases). The germline V gene has CDR1 SGHTA and CDR2 FQGNSA. V lost 2 bases and J lost 1, with 11 bases in between. This CDR3 is 16 amino acids long. Here the CDR3 reads CASSLSFGLNTGELFF. For the CDR3, the DNA is TGTGCCAGCAGCTTAAGTTTTGGACTGAACACCGGGGAGCTGTTTTTT.

The V gene is TRBV6-5, the J gene TRBJ2-1; 9 bases agree with TRBD1. With V trimmed by 5 bases and J by 6 bases, 5 bases remained unmatched. CDR3 length equals 14 residues. The germline CDR1 and CDR2 sequences are MNHEY and SVGAGI. The CDR3 DNA reads as TGTGCCAGCAGTCGGGGACAGGGACGCAATGAGCAGTTCTTC. It translates to CASSRGQGRNEQFF.

The chain combines TRBV6-2 or TRBV6-3 with TRBJ1-5; D perhaps matches TRBD1 (6 bases). This CDR3 is 14 amino acids long. V lost 0 bases to trimming and J lost 5 bases, with 8 bases between them. From germline, CDR1 is MNHEY and CDR2 SVGEGT. The CDR3 reads CASSYSGGHQPQHF. The CDR3 DNA reads as TGTGCCAGCAGTTACTCGGGGGGCCATCAGCCCCAGCATTTT.

This clone showed up just once. This chain links TRBV19 with TRBJ2-5, with 9 positions matching TRBD1. Germline CDR1 reads LNHDA; CDR2 reads SQIVND (reference sequence). Trimming removed 5 bases from V and 5 bases from J; junction bases left unmatched: 9. The length of the CDR3 is 15 residues. CDR3 residues: CASSVDRGRGETQYF. The CDR3 DNA is TGTGCCAGTAGTGTCGACAGGGGGAGGGGGGAGACCCAGTACTTC.

The chain is built from TRBV29-1 and TRBJ2-5; 7 bases map to TRBD2. The CDR3 runs to 17 residues. Germline CDR1 is SQVTM and CDR2 is ANQGSEA. V was pared by 3 bases and J by 2 bases, with 15 bases of the junction left unmatched. The CDR3 DNA follows: TGCAGCGTTGAGGTTCTGCGAGGGCGCGGGGGTCAAGAGACCCAGTACTTC. Protein product: CSVEVLRGRGGQETQYF.

The genes are TRBV10-3 and TRBJ1-1; 7 positions match TRBD1. There are 11 residues in the CDR3. Germline V gene data show CDR1 as ENHRY and CDR2 as SYGVKD. The V and J ends lost 11 bases and 7 bases, in that order; junction bases with no gene match: 7. CDR3 region: CASLGQFEAFF. CDR3 nucleotides: TGTGCCTCACTGGGACAGTTTGAAGCTTTCTTT.

The J gene is TRBJ1-3, the V gene TRBV7-2; perhaps TRBD1 as D (6 bases). The V end was cut by 5 bases, the J end by 4 bases, with 15 bases between. CDR1 is SGHTA, CDR2 FQGNSA, per germline. This CDR3 spans 15 amino acids. The CDR3 is CASSPQTGDGNTIYF. For the CDR3, the DNA is TGTGCCAGCAGCCCACAGACAGGCGACGGAAACACCATATATTTT.

This clone has just one count. The chain recombines TRBV15 with TRBJ1-5; unclear D gene. V was cut by 4 bases and J by 6 bases, with 10 bases left in between. Germline values: CDR1 LNHNV, CDR2 YYDKDF (reference sequence). This CDR3 is built from 13 residues. CDR3 loop: CATSNNPGQPQHF. CDR3 sequence (DNA): TGTGCCACCAGCAACAATCCGGGTCAGCCCCAGCATTTT.

The chain links TRBV5-6 to TRBJ2-3; D is uncertain. Germline lookup yields CDR1 SGHDT and CDR2 YYEEEE. Trimming took 1 base from V and 5 from J, leaving 5 bases between them. This CDR3 is 12 amino acids long. CDR3 sequence reads: CASSLSLDTQYF. The CDR3 coding sequence is TGTGCCAGCAGCTTGTCGCTAGATACGCAGTATTTT.

The chain recombines TRBV28 with TRBJ1-5, with D possibly being TRBD1 (5 bases). CDR1 and CDR2 (germline): MDHEN, SYDVKM. The length of the CDR3 is 17 residues. V lost 1 base and J lost 1, with 14 bases in between. CDR3 bases: TGTGCCAGCAGTTTATTGGCAGGGATCGTCAGCAATCAGCCCCAGCATTTT. Protein product: CASSLLAGIVSNQPQHF.

This clone was detected only once. J is TRBJ1-5 and V is TRBV30; 7 bases align to TRBD1. CDR3 size: 15 residues. Losses at the gene ends were 3 bases for V and 6 bases for J; bases not matched to a gene: 11. CDR1 and CDR2 (germline): GTSNPN, SVGIG (reference sequence). The CDR3 here is CAWSKTTGLGQPQHF. For the CDR3, the DNA is TGTGCCTGGAGCAAGACGACAGGGCTAGGTCAGCCCCAGCATTTT.

The chain recombines TRBV4-2 with TRBJ1-4; a possible D gene is TRBD1 (5 bases). V was pared by 4 bases and J by 4 bases, with 16 bases between. Germline CDR1 is LGHNA and CDR2 is YNFKEQ. The CDR3 totals 16 residues. CDR3 residues: CASSPQGSLSNEKLFF. Written as DNA, the CDR3 is TGTGCCAGCAGCCCTCAGGGATCCTTGAGTAATGAAAAACTGTTTTTT.

The chain uses TRBV9 and TRBJ2-7; TRBD1 or TRBD2 may be the D gene (5 bases each). This CDR3 spans 14 amino acids. Germline values: CDR1 SGDLS, CDR2 YYNGEE. V lost 3 bases and J 2 bases, leaving 12 bases between the germline ends. CDR3 nucleotide sequence: TGTGCCAGCAGCGAAGGGACGGTGACCTACGAGCAGTACTTC. Its translation is CASSEGTVTYEQYF.

This chain links TRBV28 with TRBJ2-7, with TRBD1 matching over 10 bases. This CDR3 is 12 amino acids long. Germline assignment: CDR1 MDHEN and CDR2 SYDVKM. CDR3 loop: CASGGDRGTLIV. CDR3 nucleotides: TGTGCCAGCGGGGGGGACAGGGGCACCCTAATAGTC.

The rearrangement uses TRBV10-3 and TRBJ2-7, with D hard to call. Germline V gene data show CDR1 as ENHRY and CDR2 as SYGVKD. The ends were cut back, 4 bases at V and 5 bases at J, with 15 bases in the middle. This CDR3 spans 14 amino acids. The CDR3 region is CAISAERLGNEQYF. The CDR3, as DNA: TGTGCCATCAGTGCCGAAAGGTTGGGTAACGAGCAGTACTTC.

The chain combines TRBV7-3 with TRBJ1-2; TRBD1 matches 7 bases. V shed 5 bases, J shed 3 bases, and the junction held 3 bases outside the gene matches. CDR1 and CDR2 (germline): SGHTA, FQGTGA. The CDR3 spans 13 residues. CDR3 in amino acids: CASSRDRYYGYTF. The CDR3 DNA reads TGTGCCAGCAGCCGGGACAGATACTATGGCTACACCTTC.

The rearrangement links TRBV30 to TRBJ1-1, with 10 nucleotides matching TRBD1. Trimming removed 5 bases from V and 0 bases from J; junction bases left unmatched: 6. CDR3 length: 15 residues. Per the germline V gene, CDR1 is GTSNPN and CDR2 is SVGIG (reference sequence). The CDR3 DNA reads TGTGCCTGGGGCCGGGACAGGGGACTGAACACTGAAGCTTTCTTT. This sequence encodes CAWGRDRGLNTEAFF.

V gene TRBV5-4 combines with J gene TRBJ1-2, with a tentative D call TRBD1 (6 bases). The CDR3 extends over 13 amino acids. The germline CDR1 and CDR2 sequences are SGHNT and YYREEE (reference sequence). V dropped 2 bases and J dropped 6 bases, with 11 bases sitting between them. CDR3 sequence: CASSFAGVDGYTF. The CDR3 DNA sequence: TGTGCCAGCAGCTTCGCAGGGGTCGATGGCTACACCTTC.

The chain combines TRBV7-2 with TRBJ1-1, with a weak D call TRBD1 (6 bases). The V gene lost 5 bases and the J gene lost 0 bases, with 13 bases spanning the gap. This CDR3 is 15 amino acids long. The germline CDR1 and CDR2 sequences are SGHTA and FQGNSA. The CDR3 is CASSQTGLMNTEAFF. The CDR3 DNA reads as TGTGCCAGCAGCCAGACAGGACTCATGAACACTGAAGCTTTCTTT.

The V gene is TRBV30, the J gene TRBJ1-4; 7 bases line up with TRBD1. The V gene's germline CDR1 is GTSNPN and CDR2 SVGIG (reference sequence). This CDR3 has 15 residues. V lost 1 base to trimming and J lost 7 bases; unmatched junction nucleotides: 9. CDR3 loop: CAWSAPYRGSEKLFF. DNA of the CDR3: TGTGCCTGGAGTGCCCCATACAGGGGAAGTGAAAAACTGTTTTTT.

V usage is TRBV6-5 and J usage is TRBJ1-2; D gene unclear. Deletions cut 6 bases from V and 0 bases from J, with 8 bases between. The germline CDR1 and CDR2 sequences are MNHEY and SVGAGI. The CDR3 sequence is 13 residues long. The CDR3 spells CASRNGPNYGYTF. Written as DNA, the CDR3 is TGTGCCAGCAGGAACGGGCCTAACTATGGCTACACCTTC.

The gene calls are TRBV27 and TRBJ2-1; D unclear. In germline, CDR1 is MNHEY, CDR2 SMNVEV (reference sequence). The CDR3 is 20 residues long. V was clipped by 5 bases and J by 0 bases, with 26 bases between them. CDR3 nucleotides: TGTGCCAGCAGTCCCACACTTGGACGCCCCACCAGGAGCTCCTACAATGAGCAGTTCTTC. Translation: CASSPTLGRPTRSSYNEQFF.

This chain links TRBV19 with TRBJ1-2; D remains ambiguous. V dropped 1 base and J dropped 6 bases, with 9 bases sitting between them. The V gene's germline CDR1 is LNHDA and CDR2 SQIVND (reference sequence). The CDR3 consists of 13 residues. The CDR3 nucleotides read TGTGCCAGTAGTATAGTCGTAGGGAATGGCTACACCTTC. Protein product: CASSIVVGNGYTF.

The chain recombines TRBV28 with TRBJ1-4; the match to TRBD1 covers 8 bases. The germline gives CDR1 MDHEN, CDR2 SYDVKM. The CDR3 is 13 residues long. The J segment lost 10 bases and the V segment lost 4 bases, leaving 5 bases of the junction unmatched. The DNA of the CDR3 is TGTGCCAGCAGTTCTGGACAGGGTGGAAAACTGTTTTTT. This encodes CASSSGQGGKLFF.

This clone is a singleton in its sample. The J gene is TRBJ2-2, the V gene TRBV18; no clear D. The V gene lost 0 bases and the J gene lost 0 bases, with 8 bases spanning the gap. The CDR3 consists of 16 residues. The germline CDR1 and CDR2 sequences are KGHSH and LQKENI. The DNA of the CDR3 is TGTGCCAGCTCACCACCGCCGCAGGCGAACACCGGGGAGCTGTTTTTT. Protein: CASSPPPQANTGELFF. The full variable domain, completed using reference TRBV18 and TRBJ2-2, is NAGVMQNPRHLVRRRGQEARLRCSPMKGHSHVYWYRQLPEEGLKFMVYLQKENIIDESGMPKERFSAEFPKEGPSILRIQQVVRGDSAAYFCASSPPPQANTGELFFGEGSRLTVL.

The chain joins TRBV28 to TRBJ1-4; 10 positions agree with TRBD1. This CDR3 has 15 residues. The germline CDR1 and CDR2 sequences are MDHEN and SYDVKM. Losses at the gene ends were 5 bases for V and 8 bases for J; bases not matched to a gene: 8. CDR3 protein: CASSPRQGAVEKLFF. The CDR3 coding sequence is TGTGCCAGCAGTCCAAGACAGGGGGCGGTAGAAAAACTGTTTTTT. The complete variable domain, with remaining parts taken from reference TRBV28 and TRBJ1-4, reads DVKVTQSSRYLVKRTGEKVFLECVQDMDHENMFWYRQDPGLGLRLIYFSYDVKMKEKGDIPEGYSVSREKKERFSLILESASTNQTSMYLCASSPRQGAVEKLFFGSGTQLSVL.

V is TRBV5-1 and J is TRBJ1-4; D gene ambiguous. CDR3 size: 17 residues. Looked up from germline, CDR1 is SGHRS and CDR2 is YFSETQ. The V end lost 0 bases, the J end lost 11 bases, and 23 bases lay between the germline ends. For the CDR3, the DNA is TGCGCCAGCAGCTTGGACGCCGAAACCCTTAATGGTCGGAAACTGTTTTTT. Its protein product is CASSLDAETLNGRKLFF.

This chain links TRBV5-5 with TRBJ1-2; D is possibly TRBD1 (5 bases). Germline values: CDR1 SGHKS, CDR2 YYEKEE (reference sequence). This CDR3 spans 16 amino acids. V lost 3 bases to trimming and J lost 0 bases, with 15 bases between them. The CDR3 region is CASSYLTVQTNYGYTF. Here the CDR3 DNA reads TGTGCCAGCAGCTACCTGACAGTACAAACTAACTATGGCTACACCTTC.

The chain combines TRBV28 with TRBJ1-2; a weak D match, TRBD1 (6 bases). The CDR3 extends over 15 amino acids. Between the trimmed V and J ends, which lost 4 bases and 0 bases, there was a span of 12 bases. The V gene's germline CDR1 is MDHEN and CDR2 SYDVKM. The CDR3 here is CASSSAAGANYGYTF. The CDR3 bases are TGTGCCAGCAGTTCTGCGGCAGGGGCTAACTATGGCTACACCTTC.

J is TRBJ1-2 and V is TRBV6-4; possibly TRBD1 for D (5 bases). V lost 3 bases to trimming and J lost 3 bases, with 11 bases between them. CDR1 and CDR2 (germline): MRHNA, SNTAGT. CDR3 length equals 14 residues. The CDR3 loop is CASSEWGFDYGYTF. For the CDR3, the DNA is TGTGCCAGCAGTGAATGGGGGTTCGACTATGGCTACACCTTC.

This sequence joins TRBV3-1 (or the pseudogene TRBV3-2) and TRBJ2-1; 10 bases are a match to TRBD2. V dropped 1 base and J dropped 12; count of bases not matched to a gene: 0. Looked up from germline, CDR1 is LGHDT and CDR2 is YNNKEL (reference sequence). The length of the CDR3 is 12 residues. Here the CDR3 reads CASSQGTSGQFF. Written as DNA, the CDR3 is TGTGCCAGCAGCCAAGGGACTAGCGGGCAGTTCTTC.

This clone was observed a single time. The CDR3 coding sequence is TGTGCCAGCAGTCCACCGGGCCACAGGTCGCAGTACTTC. Its translation is CASSPPGHRSQYF. The chain combines TRBV27 with TRBJ2-7; a weak D match, TRBD1 (5 bases). Trimming cost V 5 bases and J 9 bases, with 17 bases left between them. The germline V gene encodes CDR1 MNHEY and CDR2 SMNVEV (reference sequence). This CDR3 region has 13 residues.